The rows below give T cell receptor beta chains drawn from one sample of a study of blood T cell repertoires in COVID-19. Method: immunoSEQ multiplex PCR; TCRdb's copy keeps in-frame clones and lacks some. The data hold over 110,000 clones, with more than 70% observed a single time. The sample consisted of peripheral blood. These receptors came from a human donor in a cohort sampled during active COVID-19. Each CDR3 is given with its conserved first and last residue. Fields, in order: clone size, J gene, D gene, V gene, CDR3 DNA, CDR3 protein. D genes are given only for firm matches. Clone sizes are given selectively: once, few, many, or a class where the clone is expanded.

clone size: -
J gene: TRBJ2-4
D gene: TRBD2
V gene: TRBV7-9
CDR3 DNA: TGTGCCAGCAGCTTAAGCGGGGGGGAAGCCAAAAACATTCAGTACTTC
CDR3 protein: CASSLSGGEAKNIQYF

clone size: -
J gene: TRBJ2-5
D gene: TRBD1
V gene: TRBV7-9
CDR3 DNA: TGTGCCAGCAGCAACCGACAGGGGGTCGGAGAGACCCAGTACTTC
CDR3 protein: CASSNRQGVGETQYF

clone size: -
J gene: TRBJ1-1
D gene: -
V gene: TRBV7-2
CDR3 DNA: TGTGCCAGCAGCCCGCGACAGAACATGAACACTGAAGCTTTCTTT
CDR3 protein: CASSPRQNMNTEAFF

clone size: -
J gene: TRBJ2-1
D gene: TRBD2
V gene: TRBV6-6
CDR3 DNA: TGTGCCAGCAGCCCTACTAGCGGGGGGGCGAATGAGCAGTTCTTC
CDR3 protein: CASSPTSGGANEQFF

clone size: -
J gene: TRBJ1-2
D gene: -
V gene: TRBV27
CDR3 DNA: TGTGCCAGCAGTCCTGACGGGGCTAACTATGGCTACACCTTC
CDR3 protein: CASSPDGANYGYTF

clone size: -
J gene: TRBJ2-7
D gene: -
V gene: TRBV27
CDR3 DNA: TGTGCCAGCAGTTTATTTCCCCGGAGGTTTACCCCCTACGAGCAGTACTTC
CDR3 protein: CASSLFPRRFTPYEQYF

clone size: -
J gene: TRBJ2-5
D gene: -
V gene: TRBV27
CDR3 DNA: TGTGCCAGCAGTTCCTATTCGGAAGAGACCCAGTACTTC
CDR3 protein: CASSSYSEETQYF

clone size: -
J gene: TRBJ1-4
D gene: TRBD1
V gene: TRBV9
CDR3 DNA: TGTGCCAGCAGCGGAGGGGGCGGGCTGAATGAAAAACTGTTTTTT
CDR3 protein: CASSGGGGLNEKLFF

clone size: few
J gene: TRBJ2-7
D gene: TRBD2
V gene: TRBV2
CDR3 DNA: TGTGCCAGCAGTGCCTTAGCGGGGGAGGTCGAGCAGTACTTC
CDR3 protein: CASSALAGEVEQYF

clone size: -
J gene: TRBJ1-3
D gene: TRBD1
V gene: TRBV6-6
CDR3 DNA: TGTGCCAGCAGTCAGAGGGGGACAGGGGGCTCCGGAAACACCATATATTTT
CDR3 protein: CASSQRGTGGSGNTIYF

clone size: -
J gene: TRBJ1-2
D gene: TRBD1
V gene: TRBV27
CDR3 DNA: TGTGCCAGCAGTCCCCGACAGGGGGGCCTCTCGAACTATGGCTACACCTTC
CDR3 protein: CASSPRQGGLSNYGYTF

clone size: -
J gene: TRBJ2-7
D gene: TRBD1
V gene: TRBV7-2
CDR3 DNA: TGTGCCAGCAGCCCCAGGGGGCGCCTCGAGCAGTACTTC
CDR3 protein: CASSPRGRLEQYF

clone size: -
J gene: TRBJ2-7
D gene: -
V gene: TRBV5-6
CDR3 DNA: TGTGCCAGCAGCTTGCCCCCCCACTACGAGCAGTACTTC
CDR3 protein: CASSLPPHYEQYF

clone size: -
J gene: TRBJ1-1
D gene: -
V gene: TRBV20-1
CDR3 DNA: TGCAGTGCTAGTCCCAGGGGCCGGACTGAAGCTTTCTTT
CDR3 protein: CSASPRGRTEAFF

clone size: -
J gene: TRBJ2-1
D gene: -
V gene: TRBV10-3
CDR3 DNA: TGTGCCATCGGCGGGGACAGACGCTCCTACAATGAGCAGTTCTTC
CDR3 protein: CAIGGDRRSYNEQFF

clone size: -
J gene: TRBJ1-2
D gene: -
V gene: TRBV18
CDR3 DNA: TGTGCCAGCTCGGCCGGGTCTGCATATGGCTACACCTTC
CDR3 protein: CASSAGSAYGYTF

clone size: once
J gene: TRBJ2-7
D gene: -
V gene: TRBV27
CDR3 DNA: TGTGCCAGCAGTTTAAGAGTTGGGCAGCTCGCCTACGAGCAGTACTTC
CDR3 protein: CASSLRVGQLAYEQYF

clone size: -
J gene: TRBJ1-1
D gene: TRBD1
V gene: TRBV18
CDR3 DNA: TGTGCCAGCTCACCACCGATGACAGGGGTTACGAACACTGAAGCTTTCTTT
CDR3 protein: CASSPPMTGVTNTEAFF

clone size: once
J gene: TRBJ1-1
D gene: TRBD1
V gene: TRBV30
CDR3 DNA: TGTGCCTGTAGGAAACAGGGGAGCCGAGGGGCCACTGAAGCTTTCTTT
CDR3 protein: CACRKQGSRGATEAFF

clone size: -
J gene: TRBJ2-7
D gene: -
V gene: TRBV15
CDR3 DNA: TGTGCCACCAGCAGAGGTCCCGCAGGGAATCACGAGCAGTACTTC
CDR3 protein: CATSRGPAGNHEQYF

clone size: -
J gene: TRBJ2-7
D gene: TRBD1
V gene: TRBV19
CDR3 DNA: TGTGCCAGTAGTACCACTTTACAGGGGTACGAGCAGTACTTC
CDR3 protein: CASSTTLQGYEQYF

clone size: -
J gene: TRBJ2-2
D gene: TRBD1
V gene: TRBV6-5
CDR3 DNA: TGTGCCAGCAGCTTACAGGGGGCCGGGGAGCTGTTTTTT
CDR3 protein: CASSLQGAGELFF

clone size: -
J gene: TRBJ2-2
D gene: -
V gene: TRBV19
CDR3 DNA: TGTGCCAGTAGTAAGGGCGGGTTCACCGGGGAGCTGTTTTTT
CDR3 protein: CASSKGGFTGELFF

clone size: -
J gene: TRBJ2-6
D gene: -
V gene: TRBV19
CDR3 DNA: TGTGCCACCCAGGGTTTTCGTGGGGCCAACGTCCTGACTTTC
CDR3 protein: CATQGFRGANVLTF

clone size: few
J gene: TRBJ2-1
D gene: -
V gene: TRBV6-2/TRBV6-3
CDR3 DNA: TGTGCCAGCAGTTCGACTAGGTGGAATGAGCAGTTCTTC
CDR3 protein: CASSSTRWNEQFF

clone size: -
J gene: TRBJ1-1
D gene: -
V gene: TRBV6-5
CDR3 DNA: TGTGCCAGCAGCCCCACAGGGAACACTGAAGCTTTCTTT
CDR3 protein: CASSPTGNTEAFF

clone size: -
J gene: TRBJ1-4
D gene: -
V gene: TRBV3-1/TRBV3-2
CDR3 DNA: TGTGCCAGCAGCCTCCTTCGGGGGGGGGATGAAAAACTGTTTTTT
CDR3 protein: CASSLLRGGDEKLFF

clone size: -
J gene: TRBJ2-7
D gene: TRBD1
V gene: TRBV2
CDR3 DNA: TGTGCCAGCAGGGGGACAGCCAACTCCTACGAGCAGTACTTC
CDR3 protein: CASRGTANSYEQYF

clone size: -
J gene: TRBJ2-1
D gene: TRBD2
V gene: TRBV6-4
CDR3 DNA: TGTGCCAGCAAACGGGAGGTGGGCCCCTACAATGAGCAGTTCTTC
CDR3 protein: CASKREVGPYNEQFF

clone size: once
J gene: TRBJ2-1
D gene: TRBD1
V gene: TRBV9
CDR3 DNA: TGTGCCAGCAACAGGGGATCTAACAATGAGCAGTTCTTC
CDR3 protein: CASNRGSNNEQFF

clone size: few
J gene: TRBJ1-2
D gene: TRBD1
V gene: TRBV2
CDR3 DNA: TGTGCCAGCAGTTGGACAGGGTCGCACTATGGCTACACCTTC
CDR3 protein: CASSWTGSHYGYTF

clone size: -
J gene: TRBJ1-1
D gene: TRBD1
V gene: TRBV18
CDR3 DNA: TGTGCCAGCTCACCCAGAGGACAGGCCCAGAACACTGAAGCTTTCTTT
CDR3 protein: CASSPRGQAQNTEAFF

clone size: -
J gene: TRBJ1-5
D gene: TRBD1
V gene: TRBV5-1
CDR3 DNA: TGCGCCAGCAGCCCTGGACAGGGAGGGGCGCCCCAGCATTTT
CDR3 protein: CASSPGQGGAPQHF

clone size: -
J gene: TRBJ1-2
D gene: -
V gene: TRBV27
CDR3 DNA: TGTGCCAGCAGTTTACCCTCGTGGTCTCGGGGCTACACCTTC
CDR3 protein: CASSLPSWSRGYTF

clone size: -
J gene: TRBJ1-3
D gene: -
V gene: TRBV30
CDR3 DNA: TGTGCCTGGAGGTCCCCGTCGGGGAACGAAAACACCATATATTTT
CDR3 protein: CAWRSPSGNENTIYF

clone size: -
J gene: TRBJ2-3
D gene: TRBD1
V gene: TRBV9
CDR3 DNA: TGTGCCAGCAGCACCAGACAGGGTGGGTTTGGAGATACGCAGTATTTT
CDR3 protein: CASSTRQGGFGDTQYF

clone size: -
J gene: TRBJ1-5
D gene: -
V gene: TRBV6-6
CDR3 DNA: TGTGCCAGCAGTTACGCAGGGCTGCCCCAGCATTTT
CDR3 protein: CASSYAGLPQHF

clone size: -
J gene: TRBJ2-5
D gene: TRBD1
V gene: TRBV6-5
CDR3 DNA: TGTGCCAGCAGTCGACAGGGGGCGGCCCAGTACTTC
CDR3 protein: CASSRQGAAQYF

clone size: -
J gene: TRBJ2-7
D gene: -
V gene: TRBV10-3
CDR3 DNA: TGTGCCATCAGTGAGTCTGCACAGGGCTACGAGCAGTACTTC
CDR3 protein: CAISESAQGYEQYF

clone size: -
J gene: TRBJ1-6
D gene: TRBD1
V gene: TRBV3-1/TRBV3-2
CDR3 DNA: TGTGCCAGCAGCCCGGACAGGGGGTATAATTCACCCCTCCACTTT
CDR3 protein: CASSPDRGYNSPLHF

clone size: -
J gene: TRBJ2-1
D gene: TRBD1
V gene: TRBV2
CDR3 DNA: TGTGCCAGCAGTCCTCCGGGACAGGTCCTCGATGAGCAGTTCTTC
CDR3 protein: CASSPPGQVLDEQFF

clone size: -
J gene: TRBJ2-5
D gene: TRBD2
V gene: TRBV11-2
CDR3 DNA: TGTGCCAGCAGTCCTATCGGGGGGGTTCACCAAGAGACCCAGTACTTC
CDR3 protein: CASSPIGGVHQETQYF

clone size: -
J gene: TRBJ1-5
D gene: -
V gene: TRBV2
CDR3 DNA: TGTGCCAGCAGGGAAGACAGGACCCAGCATTTT
CDR3 protein: CASREDRTQHF

clone size: -
J gene: TRBJ2-4
D gene: -
V gene: TRBV18
CDR3 DNA: TGTGCCAGCTCAACTCTGGGAGACATTCAGTACTTC
CDR3 protein: CASSTLGDIQYF

clone size: -
J gene: TRBJ1-5
D gene: TRBD1
V gene: TRBV7-9
CDR3 DNA: TGTGCCAGCAGCCCTAACAGGGGGCCAAATCAGCCCCAGCATTTT
CDR3 protein: CASSPNRGPNQPQHF

clone size: -
J gene: TRBJ2-2
D gene: -
V gene: TRBV4-3
CDR3 DNA: TGCGCCAGCAGCCAAGATCGGAGGCCCGGGGAGCTGTTTTTT
CDR3 protein: CASSQDRRPGELFF